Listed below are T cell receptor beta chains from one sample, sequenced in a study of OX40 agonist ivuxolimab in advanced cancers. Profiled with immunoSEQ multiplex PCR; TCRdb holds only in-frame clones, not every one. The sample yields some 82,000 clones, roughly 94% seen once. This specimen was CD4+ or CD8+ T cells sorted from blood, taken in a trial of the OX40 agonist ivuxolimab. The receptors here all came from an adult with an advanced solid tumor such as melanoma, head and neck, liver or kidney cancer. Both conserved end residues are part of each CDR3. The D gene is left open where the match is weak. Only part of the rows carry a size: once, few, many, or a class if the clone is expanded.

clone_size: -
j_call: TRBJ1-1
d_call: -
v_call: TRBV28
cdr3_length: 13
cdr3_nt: TGTGCCAGCAGTTTAGCGGGAAACACTGAAGCTTTCTTT
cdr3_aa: CASSLAGNTEAFF

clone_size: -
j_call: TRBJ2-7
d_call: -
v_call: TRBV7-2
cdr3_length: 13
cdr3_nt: TGTGCCAGCAGCTTACCCCCGCGCTACGAGCAGTACTTC
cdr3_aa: CASSLPPRYEQYF

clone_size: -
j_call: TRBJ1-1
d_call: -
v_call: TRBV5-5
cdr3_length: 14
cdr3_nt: TGTGCCAGCAGCTCCCCGGGCGGGTACACTGAAGCTTTCTTT
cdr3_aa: CASSSPGGYTEAFF

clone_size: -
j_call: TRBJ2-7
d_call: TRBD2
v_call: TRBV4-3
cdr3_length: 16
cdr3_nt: TGCGCCAGCAGCCAAGGGGGTCTAGCGGGAAGATACGAGCAGTACTTC
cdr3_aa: CASSQGGLAGRYEQYF

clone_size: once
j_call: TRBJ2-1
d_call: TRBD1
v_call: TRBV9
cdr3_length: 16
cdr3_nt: TGTGCCAGCAGCGGGTACCGGGACAGAAGAAACAATGAGCAGTTCTTC
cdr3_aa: CASSGYRDRRNNEQFF

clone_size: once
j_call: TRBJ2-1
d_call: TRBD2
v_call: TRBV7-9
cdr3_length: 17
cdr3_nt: TGTGCCAGCAGCCCTGGGACTAGCGGAGGCGGCTACAATGAGCAGTTCTTC
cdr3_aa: CASSPGTSGGGYNEQFF

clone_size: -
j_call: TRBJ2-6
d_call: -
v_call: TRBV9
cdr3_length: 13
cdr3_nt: TGTGCCAGCAGGGGCTCTGGGGCCAACGTCCTGACTTTC
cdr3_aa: CASRGSGANVLTF

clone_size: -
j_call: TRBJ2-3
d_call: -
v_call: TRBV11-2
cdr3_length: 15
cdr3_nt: TGTGCCAGCAGGTTGGCAGGGGTCACCACAGATACGCAGTATTTT
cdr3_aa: CASRLAGVTTDTQYF

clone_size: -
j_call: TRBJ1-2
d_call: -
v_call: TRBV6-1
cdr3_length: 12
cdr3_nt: TGTGCCAGCAGTGGTGAGGACTATGGCTACACCTTC
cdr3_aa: CASSGEDYGYTF

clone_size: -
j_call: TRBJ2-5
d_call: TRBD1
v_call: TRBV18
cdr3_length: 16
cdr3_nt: TGTGCCAGCTCACCACGGGACAGGGGGCGCGTAGAGACCCAGTACTTC
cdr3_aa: CASSPRDRGRVETQYF

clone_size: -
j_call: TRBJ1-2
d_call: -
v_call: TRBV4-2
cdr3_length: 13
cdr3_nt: TGTGCCAGCAGCCAAGATGGGAGCTATGGCTACACCTTC
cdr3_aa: CASSQDGSYGYTF

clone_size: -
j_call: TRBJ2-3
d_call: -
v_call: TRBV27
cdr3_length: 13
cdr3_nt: TGTGCCAGCAGTCCCTGGGCCACAGATACGCAGTATTTT
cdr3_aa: CASSPWATDTQYF

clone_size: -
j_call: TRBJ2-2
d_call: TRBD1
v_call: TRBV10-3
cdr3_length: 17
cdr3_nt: TGTGCCACCATCCGGGACAGGGATCTACCGAACACCGGGGAGCTGTTTTTT
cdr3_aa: CATIRDRDLPNTGELFF

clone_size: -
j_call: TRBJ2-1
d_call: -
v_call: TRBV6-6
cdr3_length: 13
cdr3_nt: TGTGCCAGCAGTTACCCTGGGTATAATGAGCAGTTCTTC
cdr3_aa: CASSYPGYNEQFF

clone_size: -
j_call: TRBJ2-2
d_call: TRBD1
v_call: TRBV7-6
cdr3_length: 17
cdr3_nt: TGTGCCAGCAGCTTAGGAGTGGGACAGGGCCGCTCCGGGGAGCTGTTTTTT
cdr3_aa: CASSLGVGQGRSGELFF